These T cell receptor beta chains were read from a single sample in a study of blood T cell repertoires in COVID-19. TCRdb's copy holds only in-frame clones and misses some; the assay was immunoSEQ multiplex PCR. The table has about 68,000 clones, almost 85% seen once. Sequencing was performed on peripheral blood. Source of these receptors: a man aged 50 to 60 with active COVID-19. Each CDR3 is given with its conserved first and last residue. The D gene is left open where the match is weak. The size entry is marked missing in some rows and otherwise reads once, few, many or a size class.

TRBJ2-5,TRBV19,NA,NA,CASSSPRGVGGETQYF,TGTGCCAGTAGTAGCCCCCGGGGAGTCGGTGGGGAGACCCAGTACTTC
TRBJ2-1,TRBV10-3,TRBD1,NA,CAISRTGESSYNEQFF,TGTGCCATCAGTCGGACAGGGGAAAGCTCCTACAATGAGCAGTTCTTC
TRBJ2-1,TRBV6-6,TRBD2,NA,CASSSPGGAYNEQFF,TGTGCCAGCAGCTCTCCGGGGGGGGCCTACAATGAGCAGTTCTTC
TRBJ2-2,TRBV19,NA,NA,CASSITITGELFF,TGTGCCAGTAGTATAACAATCACCGGGGAGCTGTTTTTT
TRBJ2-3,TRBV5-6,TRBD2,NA,CASSTGLAHSSTDTQYF,TGTGCCAGCAGCACTGGACTAGCCCATAGTAGCACAGATACGCAGTATTTT
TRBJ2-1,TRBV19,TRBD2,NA,CASTPGRGAYNEQFF,TGTGCCAGTACCCCTGGGCGGGGGGCTTACAATGAGCAGTTCTTC
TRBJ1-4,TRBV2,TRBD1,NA,CASRLSATGAPALFF,TGTGCCAGCAGACTGTCCGCGACAGGGGCTCCTGCACTGTTTTTT
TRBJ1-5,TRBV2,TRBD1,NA,CASSVGAGGQPQHF,TGTGCCAGCAGTGTTGGGGCAGGGGGACAGCCCCAGCATTTT
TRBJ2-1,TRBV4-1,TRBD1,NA,CASSQPPTGRNEQFF,TGCGCCAGCAGCCAGCCTCCGACAGGGCGGAATGAGCAGTTCTTC
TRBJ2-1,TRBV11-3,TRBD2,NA,CASSLDAASGRTEQFF,TGTGCCAGCAGCTTAGATGCCGCTAGCGGGAGAACTGAGCAGTTCTTC
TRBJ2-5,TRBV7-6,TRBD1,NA,CASSLGTGDQETQYF,TGTGCCAGCAGCTTAGGGACAGGGGACCAAGAGACCCAGTACTTC
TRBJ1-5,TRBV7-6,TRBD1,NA,CASSPDRGQGNQPQHF,TGTGCCAGCAGCCCGGACAGGGGGCAGGGCAATCAGCCCCAGCATTTT
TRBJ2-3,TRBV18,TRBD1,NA,CASSPPSGHRGSGAQYF,TGTGCCAGCTCACCACCGTCCGGTCACAGGGGGAGTGGGGCGCAGTATTTT
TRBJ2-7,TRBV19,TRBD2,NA,CASSRQGLADPYEQYF,TGTGCCAGTAGTAGGCAGGGACTAGCGGATCCCTACGAGCAGTACTTC
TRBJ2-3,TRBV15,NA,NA,CATSTLEGVSTDTQYF,TGTGCCACCAGCACTCTAGAGGGGGTAAGCACAGATACGCAGTATTTT
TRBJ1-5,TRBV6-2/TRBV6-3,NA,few,CASSYETRPGSNQPQHF,TGTGCCAGCAGTTACGAGACCCGGCCAGGGAGCAATCAGCCCCAGCATTTT
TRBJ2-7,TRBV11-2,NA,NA,CASSPYSGTFYEQYF,TGTGCCAGCAGCCCCTACTCCGGGACATTCTACGAGCAGTACTTC
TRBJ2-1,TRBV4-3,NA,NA,CASSQDQANDEQFF,TGCGCCAGCAGCCAAGACCAGGCCAACGATGAGCAGTTCTTC
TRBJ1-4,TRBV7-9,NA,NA,CASSPGTWVGKLFF,TGTGCCAGCAGCCCGGGGACATGGGTTGGAAAACTGTTTTTT
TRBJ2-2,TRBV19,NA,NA,CASSIGPSEPNTGELFF,TGTGCCAGTAGTATAGGTCCTAGCGAGCCGAACACCGGGGAGCTGTTTTTT
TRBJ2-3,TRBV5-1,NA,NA,CASSLSPGADTQYF,TGCGCCAGCAGCTTGAGCCCAGGGGCAGATACGCAGTATTTT
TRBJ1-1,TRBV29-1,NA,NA,CSVGKGATEAFF,TGCAGCGTTGGGAAGGGAGCCACTGAAGCTTTCTTT
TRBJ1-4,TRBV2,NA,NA,CASSETQFEKLFF,TGTGCCAGCAGTGAAACGCAGTTTGAAAAACTGTTTTTT
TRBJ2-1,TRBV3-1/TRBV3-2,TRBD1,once,CASSHAGTGGTHEQFF,TGTGCCAGCAGCCATGCCGGGACAGGGGGGACGCATGAGCAGTTCTTC
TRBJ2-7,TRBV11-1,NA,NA,CASSSQGYEQYF,TGTGCCAGCAGCAGCCAGGGTTACGAGCAGTACTTC
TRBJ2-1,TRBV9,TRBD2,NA,CASSVATSGGGEQFF,TGTGCCAGCAGCGTAGCGACTAGCGGAGGCGGAGAGCAGTTCTTC
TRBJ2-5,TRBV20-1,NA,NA,CSASRGQTQYF,TGCAGTGCTAGTCGTGGCCAGACCCAGTACTTC
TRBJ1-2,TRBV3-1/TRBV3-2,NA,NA,CASSPRGISNYGYTF,TGTGCCAGCAGCCCCCGGGGGATTTCTAACTATGGCTACACCTTC
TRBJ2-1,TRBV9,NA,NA,CASSTQGSSYNEQFF,TGTGCCAGCAGCACACAGGGCAGCTCCTACAATGAGCAGTTCTTC
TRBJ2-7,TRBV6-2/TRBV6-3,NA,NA,CASSWASTHEQYF,TGTGCCAGCAGCTGGGCGTCAACTCACGAGCAGTACTTC
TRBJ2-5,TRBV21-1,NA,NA,CASRKGGFRTQYF,TGTGCCAGCAGAAAAGGTGGCTTCCGGACCCAGTACTTC
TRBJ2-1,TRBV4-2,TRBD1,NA,CASSLVGQGYNEQFF,TGTGCCAGCAGCCTAGTAGGACAGGGCTACAATGAGCAGTTCTTC
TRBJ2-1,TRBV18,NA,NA,CASSKPLAATGGNEQFF,TGTGCCAGCTCCAAACCCTTAGCGGCGACTGGGGGCAATGAGCAGTTCTTC
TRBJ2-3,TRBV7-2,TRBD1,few,CASSLFGGQGSDTQYF,TGTGCCAGCAGCTTATTTGGCGGACAGGGGTCAGATACGCAGTATTTT
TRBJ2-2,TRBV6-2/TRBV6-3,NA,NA,CASSPVWGSGELFF,TGTGCCAGCAGTCCGGTATGGGGCTCCGGGGAGCTGTTTTTT
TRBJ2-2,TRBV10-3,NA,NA,CAISDRDTENTGELFF,TGTGCCATCAGCGACCGGGACACCGAGAACACCGGGGAGCTGTTTTTT
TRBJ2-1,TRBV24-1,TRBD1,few,CATSRQGISEQFF,TGTGCCACCAGCCGACAGGGTATTAGTGAGCAGTTCTTC
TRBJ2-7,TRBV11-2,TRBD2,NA,CASSLGQRGYEQYF,TGTGCCAGCAGCTTAGGACAGCGGGGCTACGAGCAGTACTTC
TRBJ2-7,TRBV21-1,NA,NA,CASSIPQGRPSYEQYF,TGTGCCAGCAGCATCCCACAGGGGCGACCCTCCTACGAGCAGTACTTC
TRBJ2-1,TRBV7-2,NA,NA,CASSPGGSYNEQFF,TGTGCCAGCAGCCCCGGGGGATCCTACAATGAGCAGTTCTTC
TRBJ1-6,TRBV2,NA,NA,CASSDPLNSPLHF,TGTGCCAGCAGTGACCCACTGAATTCACCCCTCCACTTT
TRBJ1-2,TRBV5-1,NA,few,CASSLVPGLDVGYTF,TGCGCCAGCAGCTTGGTGCCAGGGCTGGATGTAGGCTACACCTTC
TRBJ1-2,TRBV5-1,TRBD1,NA,CASSLTGGSNYGYTF,TGCGCCAGCAGCTTGACAGGGGGTTCCAACTATGGCTACACCTTC
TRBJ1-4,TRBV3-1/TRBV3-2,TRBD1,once,CASSQGQGNEKLFF,TGTGCCAGCAGCCAAGGACAGGGGAATGAAAAACTGTTTTTT
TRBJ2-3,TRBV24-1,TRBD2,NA,CATSDGGGTGTQYF,TGTGCCACCAGTGATGGCGGGGGGACGGGAACGCAGTATTTT
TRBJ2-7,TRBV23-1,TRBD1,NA,CASSQETGEYEQYF,TGCGCCAGCAGTCAGGAAACAGGGGAGTACGAGCAGTACTTC
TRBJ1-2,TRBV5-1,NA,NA,CASSFGALLAQGYTF,TGCGCCAGCAGCTTTGGGGCCCTCCTCGCGCAAGGCTACACCTTC
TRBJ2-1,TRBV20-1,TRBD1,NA,CSASRGQGYNEQFF,TGCAGTGCTAGTCGAGGACAGGGGTACAATGAGCAGTTCTTC
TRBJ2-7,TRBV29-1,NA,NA,CSVALGLTNEQYF,TGCAGCGTTGCCCTAGGATTGACCAACGAGCAGTACTTC
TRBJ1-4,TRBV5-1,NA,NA,CASSSVANEKLFF,TGCGCCAGCAGCTCGGTTGCTAATGAAAAACTGTTTTTT
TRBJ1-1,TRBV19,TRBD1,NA,CASLNLRGLEAFF,TGTGCCAGCCTCAACCTCAGGGGGCTTGAAGCTTTCTTT
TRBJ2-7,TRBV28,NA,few,CASSLHGGSYEQYF,TGTGCCAGCAGTTTACACGGCGGCTCCTACGAGCAGTACTTC
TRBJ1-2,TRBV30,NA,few,CAWSPGTLSYGYTF,TGTGCCTGGAGCCCAGGGACTTTGAGCTATGGCTACACCTTC
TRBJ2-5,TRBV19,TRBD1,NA,CASKVEGAETQYF,TGTGCCAGTAAGGTTGAGGGGGCAGAGACCCAGTACTTC
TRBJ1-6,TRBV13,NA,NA,CASSATSDSPLHF,TGCGCCAGCAGCGCCACGAGTGATTCACCCCTCCACTTT
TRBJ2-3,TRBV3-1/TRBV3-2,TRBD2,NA,CASSSSGSGTDTQYF,TGTGCCAGCAGCAGTAGCGGGAGTGGCACAGATACGCAGTATTTT
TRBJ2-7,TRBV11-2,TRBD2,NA,CASSLAGGHEQYF,TGTGCCAGCAGCTTAGCGGGGGGACACGAGCAGTACTTC